This T cell receptor beta chain emerged from a study of blood T cell repertoires in COVID-19 (TCRdb year 2020). With respect to the entire study: Samples covering the acute and convalescent phases of COVID-19 were provided by collaborators in the United States, Italy and Spain. The prospective study material was composed of cDNA or gDNA derived from T cells, B-cell-depleted T cells, or PBMCs. Deeply sampled blood TCRbeta repertoires from subjects exposed to, actively infected with, or recovered from COVID-19 were included in the dataset. The repertoires were released in a freely available public database intended as a resource for research on the immune response to SARS-CoV-2. The samples were drawn from the first 160 participants of the ongoing ImmuneRACE study and from 1,254 subjects provided by 6 global collaborators. Nearly every sample came with metadata listing a de-identified subject ID, COVID-19 status, age in years and sex. Where HLA class I and class II types were available, the types were taken from metadata supplied by the sample provider, not from assay-based typing.

With regard to this clone: The specificity of this receptor is unknown. No base qualities exist here, and no much larger clone lies one base off it.

One collaborating source in Seattle enrolled patients while the patients were actively infected and followed the patients over time throughout the course of disease. Whole blood was collected in K2EDTA tubes by collaborating institutions according to the institutions' own protocols. For TCRbeta analysis, collaborator samples were shipped as frozen whole blood, as isolated PBMCs, or as DNA extracted from either sample type. The paper's findings and limits, for the study overall: The amount of clinical and demographic metadata varied by source and participant and was provided uncurated.

TCRbeta CDR3 regions were amplified from genomic DNA using the immunoSEQ Assay, a bias-controlled multiplex PCR. The published analysis was carried out like this. Within the assay, amplification of reference gene primers was used to estimate how many nucleated cells each sample contained. To quantify the absolute abundance of each unique TCRbeta CDR3 rearrangement, sequence reads were collapsed and filtered. For each sample, productive Simpson clonality was calculated by taking the square root of Simpson's diversity index across productive rearrangements. TCRdb limited this immuneACCESS table to in-frame rearrangements with V and J called. A share of clones is missing; checked studies link under half to unresolved V genes, and the rest is unexplained. D and trimming come from the DNA, and the V and J calls and clone size come from that table. The sample profile shows 100,000 to 150,000 clones; roughly 86% of them were found once. Clones ranked in the top ten supply approximately 10% of the sample.

This TCR came from a woman between 65 and 79 years old with COVID-19, enrolled during active disease. The material sequenced was peripheral blood.

The CDR3 protein sequence reads: CASSQSASTYEQYF. The DNA reads as follows: TGTGCCAGCAGCCAAAGCGCTAGCACCTACGAGCAGTACTTC. The rearranged segments are TRBV3-1 (or the pseudogene TRBV3-2) and TRBJ2-7; TRBD2 might be the D gene, on 5 matching bases. CDR1 and CDR2 (LGHDT, YNNKEL) derive from the germline V gene (reference sequence). A distance of 10 bases separates the germline ends of V and J, which lose 2 bases and 2 bases respectively. The CDR3 spans 14 residues, from the cysteine through the phenylalanine. The sequence is cut down to CDR3 DNA, 42 bases in frame from base 1.